The rows below give T cell receptor beta chains drawn from one sample of a study of T-cell memory formation after mild COVID-19. TCRdb ran MiXCR on the 5' RACE reads and lists one entry per CDR3 protein. In the table there are approximately 30,000 distinct CDR3 sequences, roughly 15% of which are singletons. Sequences were obtained from PBMCs or a T cell subset sorted from them (not recorded which). The source is an adult who had mild COVID-19 (a few samples of this study predate the infection). Cell type and time point are not known. Each CDR3 is given with its conserved first and last residue. The D gene is left open where the match is weak.

d_call,j_call,v_call,cdr3_aa
TRBD2,TRBJ2-1,TRBV5-5,CASSLGSGIYNEQFF
-,TRBJ2-7,TRBV20-1,CSAPGRGAYEQYF
TRBD2,TRBJ2-2,TRBV12-3/TRBV12-4,CATERSQRGNGELFF
-,TRBJ1-6,TRBV6-2/TRBV6-3,CASSYPGSSYNSPLHF
-,TRBJ2-2,TRBV5-4,CASRIEDTGELFF
-,TRBJ1-2,TRBV29-1,CSVASGAPETYGYTF
-,TRBJ1-5,TRBV12-3/TRBV12-4,CASSLLGADQPQHF
-,TRBJ2-5,TRBV5-1,CASSAGSQETQYF
-,TRBJ2-7,TRBV27,CASSLSQGGTYEQYF
-,TRBJ1-6,TRBV4-1,CASSPPVGQGVSSPLHF
-,TRBJ1-5,TRBV4-2,CASSQDRAGAAQPQHF
-,TRBJ1-4,TRBV12-3/TRBV12-4,CASTLSRGTSTEKLFF
-,TRBJ2-3,TRBV7-9,CASSLAGVRDTQYF
-,TRBJ2-5,TRBV7-2,CASSLGFQETQYF
-,TRBJ2-5,TRBV7-6,CASSLTRTEETQYF
TRBD2,TRBJ2-7,TRBV5-1,CASSPESRLAPTEQYF
TRBD1,TRBJ2-1,TRBV2,CASSRLGQSYNEQFF
-,TRBJ1-1,TRBV6-5,CASKRLTEAFF
TRBD2,TRBJ2-1,TRBV12-3/TRBV12-4,CASTKRGGAYEQFF